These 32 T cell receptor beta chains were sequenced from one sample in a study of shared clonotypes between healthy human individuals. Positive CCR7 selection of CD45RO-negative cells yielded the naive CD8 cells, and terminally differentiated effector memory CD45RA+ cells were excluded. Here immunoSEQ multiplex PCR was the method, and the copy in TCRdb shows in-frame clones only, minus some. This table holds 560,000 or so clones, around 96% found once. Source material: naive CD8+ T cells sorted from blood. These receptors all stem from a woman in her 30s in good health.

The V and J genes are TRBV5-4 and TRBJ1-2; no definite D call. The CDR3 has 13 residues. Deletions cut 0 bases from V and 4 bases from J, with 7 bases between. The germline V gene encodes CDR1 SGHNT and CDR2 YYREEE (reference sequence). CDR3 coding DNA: TGTGCCAGCAGCTTGGATCGTACCTATGGCTACACCTTC. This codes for CASSLDRTYGYTF.

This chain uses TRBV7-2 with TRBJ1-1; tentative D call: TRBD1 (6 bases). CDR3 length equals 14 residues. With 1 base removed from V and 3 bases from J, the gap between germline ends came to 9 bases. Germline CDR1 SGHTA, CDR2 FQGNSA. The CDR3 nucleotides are TGTGCCAGCAGCTTAGACAGGGCCTACACTGAAGCTTTCTTT. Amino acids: CASSLDRAYTEAFF. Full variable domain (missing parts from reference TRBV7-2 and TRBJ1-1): GAGVSQSPSNKVTEKGKDVELRCDPISGHTALYWYRQSLGQGLEFLIYFQGNSAPDKSGLPSDRFSAERTGGSVSTLTIQRTQQEDSAVYLCASSLDRAYTEAFFGQGTRLTVV.

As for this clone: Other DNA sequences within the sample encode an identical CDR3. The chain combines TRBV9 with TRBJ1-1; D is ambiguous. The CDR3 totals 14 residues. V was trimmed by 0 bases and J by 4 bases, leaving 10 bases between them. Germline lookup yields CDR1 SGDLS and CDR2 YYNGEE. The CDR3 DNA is TGTGCCAGCAGCGTAGCTTGGGGATCCACTGAAGCTTTCTTT. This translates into CASSVAWGSTEAFF.

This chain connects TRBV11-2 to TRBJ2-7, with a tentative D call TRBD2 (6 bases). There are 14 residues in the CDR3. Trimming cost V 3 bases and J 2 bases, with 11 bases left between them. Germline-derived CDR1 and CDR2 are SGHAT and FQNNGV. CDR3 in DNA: TGTGCCAGCAGCTTCGGCGGGACTGCCTACGAGCAGTACTTC. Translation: CASSFGGTAYEQYF.

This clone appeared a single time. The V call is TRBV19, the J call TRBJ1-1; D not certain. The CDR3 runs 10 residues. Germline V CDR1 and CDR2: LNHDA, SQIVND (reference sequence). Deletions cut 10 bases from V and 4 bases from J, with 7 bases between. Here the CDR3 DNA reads TGTGCCACTAAGACCACTGAAGCTTTCTTT. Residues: CATKTTEAFF.

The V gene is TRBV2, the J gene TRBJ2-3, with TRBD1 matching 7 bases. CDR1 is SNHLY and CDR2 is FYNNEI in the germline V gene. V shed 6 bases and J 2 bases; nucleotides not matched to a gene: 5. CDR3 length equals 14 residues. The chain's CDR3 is CASSPGQYTDTQYF. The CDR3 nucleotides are TGTGCCAGCAGCCCGGGACAGTACACAGATACGCAGTATTTT.

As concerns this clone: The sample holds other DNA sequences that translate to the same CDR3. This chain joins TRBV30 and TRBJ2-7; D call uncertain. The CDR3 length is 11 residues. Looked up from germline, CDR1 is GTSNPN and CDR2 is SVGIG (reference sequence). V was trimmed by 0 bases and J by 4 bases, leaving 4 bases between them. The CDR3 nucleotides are TGTGCCTGGAGTGTAGTATACGAGCAGTACTTC. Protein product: CAWSVVYEQYF. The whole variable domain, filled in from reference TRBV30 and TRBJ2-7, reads SQTIHQWPATLVQPVGSPLSLECTVEGTSNPNLYWYRQAAGRGLQLLFYSVGIGQISSEVPQNLSASRPQDRQFILSSKKLLLSDSGFYLCAWSVVYEQYFGPGTRLTVT.

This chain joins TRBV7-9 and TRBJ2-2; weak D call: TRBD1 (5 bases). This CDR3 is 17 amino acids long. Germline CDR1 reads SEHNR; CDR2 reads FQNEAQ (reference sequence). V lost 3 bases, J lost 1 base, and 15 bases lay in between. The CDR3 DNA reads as TGTGCCAGCAGCTTCTCCATGGCAGGGAAGAACACCGGGGAGCTGTTTTTT. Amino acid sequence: CASSFSMAGKNTGELFF.

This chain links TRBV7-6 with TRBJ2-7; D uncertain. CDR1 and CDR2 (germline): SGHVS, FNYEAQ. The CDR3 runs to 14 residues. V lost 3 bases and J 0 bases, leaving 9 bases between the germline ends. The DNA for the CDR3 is TGTGCCAGCAGCTTTGGTCACAGCTCCTACGAGCAGTACTTC. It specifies CASSFGHSSYEQYF.

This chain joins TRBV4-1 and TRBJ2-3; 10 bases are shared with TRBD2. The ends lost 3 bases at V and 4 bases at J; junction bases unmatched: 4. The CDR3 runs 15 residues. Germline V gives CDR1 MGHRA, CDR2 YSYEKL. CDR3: CASSHIAGGPDTQYF. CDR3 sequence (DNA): TGCGCCAGCAGCCACATAGCGGGAGGCCCAGATACGCAGTATTTT.

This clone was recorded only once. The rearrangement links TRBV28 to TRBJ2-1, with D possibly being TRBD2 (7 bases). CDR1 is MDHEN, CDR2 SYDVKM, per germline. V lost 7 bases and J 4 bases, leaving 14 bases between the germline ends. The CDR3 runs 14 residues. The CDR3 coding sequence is TGTGCCAGCAACACGGCGGGGGCATACAATGAGCAGTTCTTC. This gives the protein CASNTAGAYNEQFF.

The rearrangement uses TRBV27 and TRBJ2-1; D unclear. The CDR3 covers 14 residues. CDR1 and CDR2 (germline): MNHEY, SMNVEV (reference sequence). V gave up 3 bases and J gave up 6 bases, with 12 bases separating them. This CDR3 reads CASSLVGLGNEQFF. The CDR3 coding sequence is TGTGCCAGCAGTTTGGTTGGCTTGGGCAATGAGCAGTTCTTC.

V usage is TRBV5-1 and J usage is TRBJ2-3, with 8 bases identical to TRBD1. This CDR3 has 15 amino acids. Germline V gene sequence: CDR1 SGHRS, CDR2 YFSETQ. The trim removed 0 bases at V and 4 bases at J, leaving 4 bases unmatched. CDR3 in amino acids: CASSLATGGPDTQYF. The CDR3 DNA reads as TGCGCCAGCAGCTTGGCAACAGGGGGGCCAGATACGCAGTATTTT.

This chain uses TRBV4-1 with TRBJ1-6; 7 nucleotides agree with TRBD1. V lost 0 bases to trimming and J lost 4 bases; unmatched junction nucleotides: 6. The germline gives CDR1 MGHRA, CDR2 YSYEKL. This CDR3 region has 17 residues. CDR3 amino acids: CASSQDVRGLYNSPLHF. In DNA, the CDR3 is TGCGCCAGCAGCCAAGATGTGAGGGGGCTTTATAATTCACCCCTCCACTTT.

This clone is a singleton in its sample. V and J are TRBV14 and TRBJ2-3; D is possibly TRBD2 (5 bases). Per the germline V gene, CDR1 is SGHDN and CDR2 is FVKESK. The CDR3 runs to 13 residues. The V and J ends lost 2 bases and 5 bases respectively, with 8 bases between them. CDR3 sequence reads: CASSQYEGDTQYF. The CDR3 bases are TGTGCCAGCAGCCAATACGAGGGAGATACGCAGTATTTT. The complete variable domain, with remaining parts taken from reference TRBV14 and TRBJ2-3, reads EAGVTQFPSHSVIEKGQTVTLRCDPISGHDNLYWYRRVMGKEIKFLLHFVKESKQDESGMPNNRFLAERTGGTYSTLKVQPAELEDSGVYFCASSQYEGDTQYFGPGTRLTVL.

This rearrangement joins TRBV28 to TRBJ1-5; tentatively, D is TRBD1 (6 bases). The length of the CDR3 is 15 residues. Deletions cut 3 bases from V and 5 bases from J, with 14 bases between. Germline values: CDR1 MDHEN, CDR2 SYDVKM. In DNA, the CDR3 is TGTGCCAGCAGTTTCACGGGGACAAGAGATCAGCCCCAGCATTTT. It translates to CASSFTGTRDQPQHF.

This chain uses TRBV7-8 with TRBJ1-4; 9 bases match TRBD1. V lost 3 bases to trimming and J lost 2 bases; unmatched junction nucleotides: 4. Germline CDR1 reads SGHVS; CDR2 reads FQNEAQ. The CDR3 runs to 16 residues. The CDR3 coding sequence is TGTGCCAGCAGCTTTGACAGGGGGTGGACTAATGAAAAACTGTTTTTT. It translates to CASSFDRGWTNEKLFF.

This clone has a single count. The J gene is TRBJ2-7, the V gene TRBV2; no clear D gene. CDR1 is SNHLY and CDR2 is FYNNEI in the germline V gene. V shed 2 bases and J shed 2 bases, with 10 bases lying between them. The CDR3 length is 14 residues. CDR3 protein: CASSELGHPYEQYF. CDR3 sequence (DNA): TGTGCCAGCAGTGAACTGGGTCACCCCTACGAGCAGTACTTC.

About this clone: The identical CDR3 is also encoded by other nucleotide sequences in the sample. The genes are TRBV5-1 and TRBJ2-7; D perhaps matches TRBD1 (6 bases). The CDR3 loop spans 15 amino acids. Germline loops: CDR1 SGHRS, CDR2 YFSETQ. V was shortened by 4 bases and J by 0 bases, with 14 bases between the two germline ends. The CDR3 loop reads CASSPGTLSSYEQYF. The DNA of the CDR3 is TGCGCCAGCAGCCCCGGGACATTGAGCTCCTACGAGCAGTACTTC.

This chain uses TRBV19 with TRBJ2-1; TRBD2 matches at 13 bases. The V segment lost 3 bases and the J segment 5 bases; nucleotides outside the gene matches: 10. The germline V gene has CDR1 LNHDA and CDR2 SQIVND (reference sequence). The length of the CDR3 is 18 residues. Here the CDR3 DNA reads TGTGCCAGTAGTATCTCACGACTAGCGGGAGGTTATCACAATGAGCAGTTCTTC. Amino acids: CASSISRLAGGYHNEQFF.

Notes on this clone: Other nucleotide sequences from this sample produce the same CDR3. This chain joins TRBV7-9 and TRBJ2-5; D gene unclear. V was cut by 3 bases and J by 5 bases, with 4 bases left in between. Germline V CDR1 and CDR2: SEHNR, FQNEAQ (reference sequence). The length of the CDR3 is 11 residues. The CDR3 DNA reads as TGTGCCAGCAGCTTTGGGGAGACCCAGTACTTC. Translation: CASSFGETQYF.

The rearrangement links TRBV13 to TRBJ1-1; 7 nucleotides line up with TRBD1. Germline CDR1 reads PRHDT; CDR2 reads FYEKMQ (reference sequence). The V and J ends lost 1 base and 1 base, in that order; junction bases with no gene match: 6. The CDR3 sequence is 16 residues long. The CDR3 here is CASSLEGGVRNTEAFF. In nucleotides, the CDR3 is TGTGCCAGCAGCTTAGAAGGGGGCGTCAGGAACACTGAAGCTTTCTTT. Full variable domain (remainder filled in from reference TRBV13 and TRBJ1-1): AAGVIQSPRHLIKEKRETATLKCYPIPRHDTVYWYQQGPGQDPQFLISFYEKMQSDKGSIPDRFSAQQFSDYHSELNMSSLELGDSALYFCASSLEGGVRNTEAFFGQGTRLTVV.

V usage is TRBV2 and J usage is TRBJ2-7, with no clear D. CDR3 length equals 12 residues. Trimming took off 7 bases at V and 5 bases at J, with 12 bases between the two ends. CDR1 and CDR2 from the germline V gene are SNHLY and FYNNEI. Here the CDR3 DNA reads TGTGCCAGCATGCCCCTGGTTCACGAGCAGTACTTC. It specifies CASMPLVHEQYF.

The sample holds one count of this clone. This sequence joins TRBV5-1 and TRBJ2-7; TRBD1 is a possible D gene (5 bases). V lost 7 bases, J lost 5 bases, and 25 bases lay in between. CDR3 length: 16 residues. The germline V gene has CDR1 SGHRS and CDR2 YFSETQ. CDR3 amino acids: CASQLQGPQGTDEQYF. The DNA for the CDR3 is TGCGCCAGCCAGCTACAAGGGCCCCAGGGTACGGACGAGCAGTACTTC.

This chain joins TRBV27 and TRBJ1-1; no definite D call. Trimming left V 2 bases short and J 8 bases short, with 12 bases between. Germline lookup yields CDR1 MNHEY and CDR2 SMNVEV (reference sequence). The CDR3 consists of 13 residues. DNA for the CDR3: TGTGCCAGCAGTTTAGTGGCCCAGAAAGAAGCTTTCTTT. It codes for CASSLVAQKEAFF.

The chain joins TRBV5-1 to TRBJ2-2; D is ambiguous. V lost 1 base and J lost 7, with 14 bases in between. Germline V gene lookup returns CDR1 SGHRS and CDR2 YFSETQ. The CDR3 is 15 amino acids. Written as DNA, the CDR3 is TGCGCCAGCAGCTTGATTGGCCCAACCTTCGGGGAGCTGTTTTTT. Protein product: CASSLIGPTFGELFF.

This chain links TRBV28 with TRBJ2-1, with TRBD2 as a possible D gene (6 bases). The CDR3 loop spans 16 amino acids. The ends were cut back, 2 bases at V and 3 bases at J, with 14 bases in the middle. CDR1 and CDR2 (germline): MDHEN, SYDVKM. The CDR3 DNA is TGTGCCAGCAGTTTAGGGCGGGACCCCCACTACAATGAGCAGTTCTTC. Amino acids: CASSLGRDPHYNEQFF.

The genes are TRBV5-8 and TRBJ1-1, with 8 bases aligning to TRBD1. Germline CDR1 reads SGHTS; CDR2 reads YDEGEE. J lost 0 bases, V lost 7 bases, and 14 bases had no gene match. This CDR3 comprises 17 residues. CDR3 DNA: TGTGCCAGCGGTCCACCAGGGGGCCGACAGATGAACACTGAAGCTTTCTTT. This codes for CASGPPGGRQMNTEAFF. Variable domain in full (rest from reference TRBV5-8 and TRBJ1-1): EAGVTQSPTHLIKTRGQQATLRCSPISGHTSVYWYQQALGLGLQFLLWYDEGEERNRGNFPPRFSGRQFPNYSSELNVNALELEDSALYLCASGPPGGRQMNTEAFFGQGTRLTVV.

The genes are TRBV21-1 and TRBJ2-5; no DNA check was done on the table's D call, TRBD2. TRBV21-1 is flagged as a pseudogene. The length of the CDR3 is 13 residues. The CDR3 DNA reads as TGTGCCAGTCCGGTGCGGGCCCAAGAGACCCAGTACTTC. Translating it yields CASPVRAQETQYF.

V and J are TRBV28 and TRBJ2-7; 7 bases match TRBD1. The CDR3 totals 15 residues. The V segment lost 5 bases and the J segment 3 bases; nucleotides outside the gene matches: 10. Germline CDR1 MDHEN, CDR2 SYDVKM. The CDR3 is CASSPSAGGGYEQYF. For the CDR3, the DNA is TGTGCCAGCAGTCCCTCTGCAGGGGGTGGCTACGAGCAGTACTTC.

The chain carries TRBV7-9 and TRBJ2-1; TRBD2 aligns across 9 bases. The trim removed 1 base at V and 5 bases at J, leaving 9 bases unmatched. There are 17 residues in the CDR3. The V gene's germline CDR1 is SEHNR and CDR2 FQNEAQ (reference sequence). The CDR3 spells CASSLETSGIIDNEQFF. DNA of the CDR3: TGTGCCAGCAGCTTAGAGACTAGCGGCATCATTGACAATGAGCAGTTCTTC.

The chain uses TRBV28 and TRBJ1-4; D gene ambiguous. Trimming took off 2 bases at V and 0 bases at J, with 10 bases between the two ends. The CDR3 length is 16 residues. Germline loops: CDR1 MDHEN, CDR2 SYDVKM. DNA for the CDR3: TGTGCCAGCAGTTTAGTAGGGTTCGCAACTAATGAAAAACTGTTTTTT. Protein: CASSLVGFATNEKLFF.